These T cell receptor beta chains were read from a single sample in a study of neurological immune-mediated disorders. TCRdb processed the 5' RACE reads anew with MiXCR; each CDR3 protein has one entry. The sample has 50,000 to 80,000 distinct CDR3 sequences, around 3.1% seen once; the top ten hold roughly 3.7%. Specimen: PBMCs. Source of these receptors: a man between 40 and 49 years old with multiple sclerosis. Each CDR3 is given with its conserved first and last residue. Fields, in order: D gene, V gene, J gene, clone size, CDR3 protein, CDR3 DNA. A D gene is named only where the DNA matches it firmly. Clone sizes are given selectively: once, few, many, or a class where the clone is expanded.

NA	TRBV3-1	TRBJ2-5	NA	CDSSLRETQYF	TGTGACAGCAGCCTTCGAGAGACCCAGTACTTC
TRBD1	TRBV20-1	TRBJ2-7	many	CSARARQGILGEQYF	TGCAGTGCTAGAGCACGACAGGGAATTTTGGGCGAGCAGTACTTC
NA	TRBV5-1	TRBJ1-5	many	CASSSDGKQPQHF	TGCGCCAGCAGCTCGGACGGGAAACAGCCCCAGCATTTT
TRBD1	TRBV11-3	TRBJ2-7	many	CASSLETGFRHEQYF	TGTGCCAGCAGCTTGGAGACAGGGTTTCGCCACGAGCAGTACTTC
NA	TRBV4-1	TRBJ2-1	many	CASSQDIRDEQFF	TGCGCCAGCAGCCAAGATATTAGAGATGAGCAGTTCTTC
NA	TRBV5-1	TRBJ1-5	many	CASSLEGVGDQPQHF	TGCGCCAGCAGCTTGGAGGGTGTCGGGGATCAGCCCCAGCATTTT
NA	TRBV5-1	TRBJ2-7	many	CASSLSVQDYEQYF	TGCGCCAGCAGCTTGAGTGTACAGGACTACGAGCAGTACTTC
NA	TRBV7-2	TRBJ2-1	many	CASSLSPRVYNEQFF	TGTGCCAGCAGCTTAAGTCCTCGAGTTTACAATGAGCAGTTCTTC
TRBD1	TRBV12-3/TRBV12-4	TRBJ1-4	many	CASRPDRGRGSDEKLFF	TGTGCCAGCAGACCGGACAGGGGGCGAGGATCAGATGAAAAACTGTTTTTT
NA	TRBV5-1	TRBJ2-1	many	CASSLGQGSNEQFF	TGCGCCAGCAGCTTAGGGCAGGGGAGCAATGAGCAGTTCTTC
TRBD1	TRBV27	TRBJ2-5	many	CASSSRQGAETQYF	TGTGCCAGCAGTTCGCGACAGGGGGCAGAGACCCAGTACTTC
TRBD2	TRBV7-2	TRBJ2-5	many	CASSRSGGAEETQYF	TGTGCCAGCAGCCGTAGCGGGGGGGCGGAAGAGACCCAGTACTTC
TRBD1	TRBV5-1	TRBJ1-2	many	CASSDRGFHGYTF	TGCGCCAGCAGCGACAGGGGTTTTCATGGCTACACCTTC
NA	TRBV20-1	TRBJ2-1	many	CSARGGSSYNEQFF	TGCAGTGCTAGGGGTGGAAGCTCCTACAATGAGCAGTTCTTC
TRBD1	TRBV20-1	TRBJ2-5	many	CSAGQGPETQYF	TGCAGTGCTGGACAGGGTCCAGAGACCCAGTACTTC
NA	TRBV4-1	TRBJ2-7	many	CASSRPGLKTYEQYF	TGCGCCAGCAGCCGCCCGGGACTGAAGACCTACGAGCAGTACTTC
NA	TRBV18	TRBJ2-5	many	CASSPPGVETQYF	TGTGCCAGCTCACCACCGGGGGTAGAGACCCAGTACTTC
NA	TRBV20-1	TRBJ2-7	NA	CSEEGNLADEQYF	TGCAGTGAGGAAGGAAACCTCGCCGACGAGCAGTACTTC
NA	TRBV5-1	TRBJ1-1	many	CASSLTGQGTEAFF	TGCGCCAGCAGCTTGACGGGCCAGGGCACTGAAGCTTTCTTT
NA	TRBV29-1	TRBJ2-7	many	CSVLEGTEQYF	TGCAGCGTTCTAGAGGGGACCGAGCAGTACTTC
NA	TRBV6-6	TRBJ2-7	many	CASSPGGVSYEQYF	TGTGCCAGCAGTCCGGGCGGGGTATCGTACGAGCAGTACTTC
TRBD2	TRBV5-1	TRBJ2-7	many	CASSLATGGPSYEQYF	TGCGCCAGCAGCTTGGCTACGGGAGGCCCCTCCTACGAGCAGTACTTC
NA	TRBV15	TRBJ2-3	many	CATSPRKGTGDTQYF	TGTGCCACCAGCCCCAGGAAGGGGACCGGAGATACGCAGTATTTT
TRBD2	TRBV5-1	TRBJ2-3	many	CASTLVGGRGTDTQYF	TGCGCCAGCACCCTCGTCGGCGGGAGGGGCACAGATACGCAGTATTTT
TRBD2	TRBV6-5	TRBJ2-2	few	CASSYYIAGGPRAGELFF	TGTGCCAGCAGTTACTATATAGCGGGAGGGCCTAGGGCCGGGGAGCTGTTTTTT
NA	TRBV6-5	TRBJ1-2	NA	CASIPARVSNRDYGYTF	TGTGCCAGCATCCCCGCTAGGGTTTCGAATAGGGACTATGGTTACACCTTC
NA	TRBV5-5	TRBJ1-5	many	CASSLTGGTDTPQHF	TGTGCCAGCAGCCTGACAGGAGGGACGGATACGCCCCAGCATTTT
TRBD2	TRBV12-3/TRBV12-4	TRBJ2-1	few	CASSSPQRGFRHEQFF	TGTGCCAGCAGCTCCCCCCAGCGGGGGTTTAGGCATGAGCAGTTCTTC
TRBD1	TRBV24-1	TRBJ2-7	many	CATRGTGAYEQYF	TGTGCCACCAGGGGGACAGGGGCATACGAGCAGTACTTC
NA	TRBV10-3	TRBJ1-5	many	CAISEGTSRQPQHF	TGTGCCATCAGTGAAGGGACGAGTAGACAGCCCCAGCATTTT
NA	TRBV5-1	TRBJ2-1	many	CASSLLGGGYNAEQFF	TGCGCCAGCAGCTTGCTAGGGGGAGGGTACAATGCGGAGCAGTTCTTC
TRBD2	TRBV5-1	TRBJ2-7	many	CASSPRGGRVYEQYF	TGCGCCAGCAGCCCGAGGGGCGGGAGGGTATACGAGCAGTACTTC
TRBD2	TRBV5-1	TRBJ2-5	few	CASSLDSRGWEETQYF	TGCGCCAGCAGCTTGGACTCGCGGGGGTGGGAAGAGACCCAGTACTTC
NA	TRBV27	TRBJ2-1	many	CASSLSSSTNEQFF	TGTGCCAGCAGTTTATCTTCTAGCACCAATGAGCAGTTCTTC
NA	TRBV5-1	TRBJ2-2	many	CASTVDITGELFF	TGCGCCAGCACTGTGGACATCACCGGGGAGCTGTTTTTT
NA	TRBV7-2	TRBJ1-2	many	CASSFLGSYGYTF	TGTGCCAGCAGCTTCCTCGGGTCCTATGGCTACACCTTC
TRBD2	TRBV20-1	TRBJ2-7	many	CSASSGTSGSREQYF	TGCAGTGCTAGCTCTGGGACTAGCGGGAGCCGGGAGCAGTACTTC
TRBD1	TRBV5-1	TRBJ1-1	many	CASSLIQGDTEAFF	TGCGCCAGCAGCTTGATCCAGGGGGACACTGAAGCTTTCTTT
NA	TRBV24-1	TRBJ1-5	NA	CATSARSNKTQNF	TGTGCCACCAGTGCCCGGAGCAATAAGACCCAGAATTTT
TRBD2	TRBV7-9	TRBJ2-4	many	CASSLEGRGVKNIQYF	TGTGCCAGCAGCTTAGAAGGACGGGGGGTAAAAAACATTCAGTACTTC
TRBD2	TRBV5-1	TRBJ2-1	many	CATTSGGGDEQFF	TGCGCCACCACTAGCGGGGGTGGCGATGAGCAGTTCTTC
NA	TRBV9	TRBJ1-4	many	CASSVGAGNEKLFF	TGTGCCAGCAGCGTAGGGGCAGGGAATGAAAAACTGTTTTTT
NA	TRBV6-5	TRBJ2-7	many	CASSLLRGKSEQYF	TGTGCCAGCAGCCTATTGAGGGGGAAGTCCGAGCAGTACTTC
TRBD1	TRBV7-8	TRBJ1-1	many	CASSLDRAGTEAFF	TGTGCCAGCAGCTTGGACAGGGCGGGCACTGAAGCTTTCTTT
NA	TRBV11-2	TRBJ1-2	many	CASSLRTVNYGYTF	TGTGCCAGCAGCTTAAGGACCGTGAACTATGGCTACACCTTC
NA	TRBV5-5	TRBJ2-7	NA	CASSFGHWDSVSYEQYF	TGTGCCAGCAGCTTCGGACACTGGGACTCCGTATCCTACGAGCAGTACTTC
NA	TRBV3-1	TRBJ2-1	many	CASSPYRGLELYNEQFF	TGTGCCAGCAGCCCCTACCGTGGGCTGGAACTCTACAATGAGCAGTTCTTC
NA	TRBV6-2/TRBV6-3	TRBJ2-1	NA	CASTIPGLPYNEQFF	TGTGCCAGCACTATCCCGGGACTCCCTTACAATGAGCAGTTCTTC
NA	TRBV3-1	TRBJ2-6	many	CASSPGPSGANVLTF	TGTGCCAGCAGCCCAGGTCCCTCTGGGGCCAACGTCCTGACTTTC
NA	TRBV20-1	TRBJ1-4	many	CSASYRQSTNEKLFF	TGCAGTGCTAGTTATAGACAGTCAACTAATGAAAAACTGTTTTTT
TRBD2	TRBV27	TRBJ2-3	many	CASSYGSGPGGTDTQYF	TGTGCCAGCAGTTATGGTAGCGGGCCCGGGGGAACAGATACGCAGTATTTT
NA	TRBV5-1	TRBJ2-7	many	CASSFGRHEQYF	TGCGCCAGCAGCTTCGGGCGGCACGAGCAGTACTTC
TRBD1	TRBV20-1	TRBJ2-1	many	CSARDDRAYNEQFF	TGCAGTGCTAGAGACGACAGGGCTTACAATGAGCAGTTCTTC
TRBD1	TRBV5-1	TRBJ2-2	many	CASSGTGYTGELFF	TGCGCCAGCAGCGGGACAGGGTACACCGGGGAGCTGTTTTTT
NA	TRBV27	TRBJ1-6	many	CASSPGVSISPLHF	TGTGCCAGCAGTCCAGGGGTTTCAATATCACCCCTCCACTTT